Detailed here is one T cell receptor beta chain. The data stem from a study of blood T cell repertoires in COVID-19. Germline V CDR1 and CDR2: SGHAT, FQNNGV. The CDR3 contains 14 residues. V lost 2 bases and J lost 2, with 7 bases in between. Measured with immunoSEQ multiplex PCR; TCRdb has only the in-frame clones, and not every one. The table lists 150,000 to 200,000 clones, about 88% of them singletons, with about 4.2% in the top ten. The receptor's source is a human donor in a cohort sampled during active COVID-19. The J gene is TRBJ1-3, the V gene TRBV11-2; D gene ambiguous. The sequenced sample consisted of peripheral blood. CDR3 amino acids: CASSLSGTGNTIYF. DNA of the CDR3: TGTGCCAGCAGCTTATCAGGAACTGGAAACACCATATATTTT. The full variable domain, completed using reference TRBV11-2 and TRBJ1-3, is EAGVAQSPRYKIIEKRQSVAFWCNPISGHATLYWYQQILGQGPKLLIQFQNNGVVDDSQLPKDRFSAERLKGVDSTLKIQPAKLEDSAVYLCASSLSGTGNTIYFGEGSWLTVV.